This entry lists 8 T cell receptor beta chains sequenced from one sample in a study of blood T cells in healthy people across ages (dated by TCRdb to the mid-2010s). Library generation was performed with 5' RACE. These reads were obtained on an Illumina HiSeq 2500. A second PCR of about 7 to 12 cycles was run with a J-beta primer mix and a sample-barcoded 5' primer. Starting from the raw public reads, TCRdb applied fastp trimming at Q25, assembled clones with MiXCR and retained in-frame beta chains. Rows are combined by CDR3 protein, so each entry shows the most common genes and DNA. The sample table holds about 640,000 distinct CDR3 sequences, of which 45% to 65% were seen once. The ten largest clones add up to roughly 34% of the sample. The sequenced sample was blood. The receptors were gathered from a man between 60 and 75 years old in good health.

This chain joins TRBV10-1 and TRBJ2-1; D possibly corresponds to TRBD1 (7 bases). The CDR3 is made up of 16 amino acids. The V end lost 2 bases, the J end lost 6 bases, and 17 bases lay between the germline ends. Germline V CDR1 and CDR2: WNHNN, SYGVQD (reference sequence). CDR3 bases: TGCGCCAGCAGTGAGGAGGGGGCTAGCGAGTTCAATGAGCAGTTCTTC. This translates into CASSEEGASEFNEQFF.

The rearrangement links TRBV24-1 to TRBJ2-5; TRBD2 might be the D (5 bases). The V and J ends lost 3 bases and 3 bases respectively, with 13 bases between them. The germline V gene has CDR1 KGHDR and CDR2 SFDVKD. The CDR3 runs 15 residues. The CDR3 is CATSDARTQEETQYF. The CDR3 region has the DNA TGTGCCACCAGTGATGCCCGGACTCAGGAAGAGACCCAGTACTTC.

This clonotype occurred a few times. The V gene is TRBV9, the J gene TRBJ2-1; 8 nucleotides align to TRBD1. The CDR3 runs 15 residues. The germline V gene has CDR1 SGDLS and CDR2 YYNGEE. J gave up 5 bases and V 0 bases, and 4 bases lay outside the gene matches. The CDR3 spells CASSVGQGTHNEQFF. The CDR3 bases are TGTGCCAGCAGCGTAGGACAGGGGACCCACAATGAGCAGTTCTTC.

The chain recombines TRBV25-1 with TRBJ1-1, with a possible D match to TRBD1 (6 bases). The germline CDR1 and CDR2 sequences are MGHDK and SYGVNS. CDR3 length: 15 amino acids. Trimming pared 2 bases from V and 3 bases from J, leaving 13 bases between. The CDR3 nucleotides read TGTGCCAGCAGTGAAAGCGGCAGGGGAGACACTGAAGCTTTCTTT. This codes for CASSESGRGDTEAFF. The complete variable domain, with remaining parts taken from reference TRBV25-1 and TRBJ1-1, reads EADIYQTPRYLVIGTGKKITLECSQTMGHDKMYWYQQDPGMELHLIHYSYGVNSTEKGDLSSESTVSRIRTEHFPLTLESARPSHTSQYLCASSESGRGDTEAFFGQGTRLTVV.

The chain joins TRBV4-1 to TRBJ2-5, with 11 bases aligning to TRBD2. CDR3 length: 19 amino acids. Germline V gives CDR1 MGHRA, CDR2 YSYEKL. The V segment lost 3 bases and the J segment 3 bases; nucleotides outside the gene matches: 15. The CDR3 sequence: CASSHRTMVAGGKEETQYF. The CDR3 DNA follows: TGCGCCAGCAGCCATCGGACGATGGTAGCGGGGGGGAAGGAAGAGACCCAGTACTTC.

This clonotype was seen a few times. The chain joins TRBV5-1 to TRBJ1-1; no clear D. The CDR3 contains 10 residues. CDR1 and CDR2 from the germline V gene are SGHRS and YFSETQ. The ends were cut back, 0 bases at V and 13 bases at J, with 7 bases in the middle. The CDR3 nucleotides read TGCGCCAGCAGCTTGGGCGGGGTTTTCTTT. Encoded protein: CASSLGGVFF.

This clonotype was seen only a few times. The CDR3 region is CASSSDMVIEQYF. The CDR3 region has the DNA TGTGCCAGCAGTTCGGACATGGTTATAGAGCAGTACTTC. This rearrangement joins TRBV6-6 to TRBJ2-5, with a weak D call TRBD1 (5 bases). Looked up from germline, CDR1 is MNHNY and CDR2 is SVGAGI (reference sequence). The V end lost 4 bases, the J end lost 11 bases, and 17 bases lay between the germline ends. CDR3 length equals 13 residues.

The gene calls are TRBV5-1 and TRBJ1-2; TRBD1 agrees at 8 bases. V gave up 4 bases and J gave up 4 bases; unmatched junction bases: 12. There are 16 residues in the CDR3. Germline V gene data show CDR1 as SGHRS and CDR2 as YFSETQ. The CDR3, as DNA: TGCGCCAGCAGCGAAGGACAGGGCCGGTCTACCTATGGCTACACCTTC. Its protein product is CASSEGQGRSTYGYTF.